This passage covers 8 T cell receptor beta chains from one sample sequenced in a study of T cell responses to AZD1222 COVID-19 vaccine. The assay was immunoSEQ multiplex PCR, and TCRdb's table has in-frame clones only and misses some. The table includes more than 75,000 clones, around nine tenths detected once. Sequenced material: peripheral blood, taken 28 days after the second AZD1222 dose. Receptors originate from an adult who received the AZD1222 COVID-19 vaccine.

V and J are TRBV2 and TRBJ1-1; a possible D gene is TRBD1 (5 bases). This CDR3 comprises 13 residues. V dropped 6 bases and J dropped 1 base, with 9 bases sitting between them. Germline V CDR1 and CDR2: SNHLY, FYNNEI. The DNA of the CDR3 is TGTGCCAGCAGACAGGATGCGAACACTGAAGCTTTCTTT. Translation gives CASRQDANTEAFF.

The chain recombines TRBV11-3 with TRBJ2-3, with a tentative D call TRBD1 (5 bases). Trimming pared 1 base from V and 2 bases from J, leaving 10 bases between. Germline CDR1 and CDR2: SGHNT and YENEEA. There are 15 residues in the CDR3. The CDR3 sequence is CASSLGKGPTDTQYF. CDR3 bases: TGTGCCAGCAGCTTAGGGAAGGGGCCCACAGATACGCAGTATTTT.

V and J are TRBV5-1 and TRBJ1-3; D is unclear. Per the germline V gene, CDR1 is SGHRS and CDR2 is YFSETQ. This CDR3 is 16 amino acids long. V lost 1 base to trimming and J lost 0 bases, with 11 bases between them. The CDR3 bases are TGCGCCAGCAGCTTGCAGCAACTGAGCTCTGGAAACACCATATATTTT. This encodes CASSLQQLSSGNTIYF.

This clone has only a few counts. V usage is TRBV28 and J usage is TRBJ1-2; D is undetermined. The germline V gene encodes CDR1 MDHEN and CDR2 SYDVKM. V was clipped by 5 bases and J by 0 bases, with 4 bases between them. The CDR3 is 12 amino acids. As DNA, the CDR3 is TGTGCCAGCAGTCCTCCTAACTATGGCTACACCTTC. Its translation: CASSPPNYGYTF.

This sequence joins TRBV10-3 and TRBJ2-2, with 14 nucleotides matching TRBD2. This CDR3 is built from 18 residues. The trim removed 6 bases at V and 7 bases at J, leaving 13 bases unmatched. Germline CDR1 reads ENHRY; CDR2 reads SYGVKD. The CDR3, as DNA: TGTGCCATCAGGCCGGGACTAGCGGGAGTCGATGAACGCGGGGAGCTGTTTTTT. It translates to CAIRPGLAGVDERGELFF.

This chain connects TRBV5-4 to TRBJ1-4, with 11 bases matching TRBD1. The V segment lost 2 bases and the J segment 3 bases; nucleotides outside the gene matches: 12. This CDR3 is built from 19 residues. In germline, CDR1 is SGHNT, CDR2 YYREEE (reference sequence). The CDR3 sequence: CASSFTGTGGFLSNEKLFF. The CDR3 nucleotides read TGTGCCAGCAGCTTCACCGGGACAGGGGGTTTTCTATCTAATGAAAAACTGTTTTTT.

The gene calls are TRBV2 and TRBJ2-5; tentative D call: TRBD2 (6 bases). The germline gives CDR1 SNHLY, CDR2 FYNNEI. Trimming shortened V by 3 bases and J by 8 bases, and 7 bases separated the two germline ends. This CDR3 is built from 11 residues. CDR3: CASSEGGTQYF. The CDR3, as DNA: TGTGCCAGCAGTGAGGGGGGTACCCAGTACTTC. The variable domain in full, with the rest retrieved from reference TRBV2 and TRBJ2-5, is EPEVTQTPSHQVTQMGQEVILRCVPISNHLYFYWYRQILGQKVEFLVSFYNNEISEKSEIFDDQFSVERPDGSNFTLKIRSTKLEDSAMYFCASSEGGTQYFGPGTRLLVL.

V usage is TRBV5-1 and J usage is TRBJ2-3; D gene ambiguous. The V gene's germline CDR1 is SGHRS and CDR2 YFSETQ. This CDR3 is 14 amino acids long. V was clipped by 3 bases and J by 1 base, with 9 bases between them. The CDR3 coding sequence is TGCGCCAGCAGCTACAGTGGTGGCACAGATACGCAGTATTTT. The encoded protein is CASSYSGGTDTQYF.